The entry below describes one TCR beta chain. Its specificity is unknown. The treatment: about 20 received Ad26.COV2.S at low or high dose, single or two shots; roughly five received placebo; per-sample allocation not given. Sampling occurred on day 63 after the first vaccine or placebo injection. The shot given was an Ad26 vector that makes Wuhan-strain SARS-CoV-2 spike. Sequencing was performed with immunoSEQ multiplex PCR; in TCRdb, only in-frame clones are kept and a portion is missing. The table shows about 420,000 clones, with around 87% occurring only once. This specimen comes from a study of Ad26.COV2.S vaccination and SARS-CoV-2 variants. On the study more broadly: The vaccine Ad26.COV2.S was put into the muscle once, or twice with 56 days between.

Germline V lookup: CDR1 SGHTA, CDR2 FQGTGA. This CDR3 region has 14 residues. V gave up 4 bases and J gave up 5 bases, with 13 bases separating them. Overall study findings and caveats: Those who received the vaccine showed greater spike-specific TCR breadth than those given placebo. Substantial breadth was reported for post-vaccination spike-specific CD8+ and CD4+ T cells.

The sample here was peripheral blood, taken in a trial of Ad26.COV2.S vaccine versus placebo. This receptor was identified in a person between 18 and 65 years old who received the Ad26.COV2.S COVID-19 vaccine or a placebo. The V and J genes are TRBV7-3 and TRBJ2-3, with D tentatively TRBD2 (7 bases). In nucleotides, the CDR3 is TGTGCCAGCAGCTACGGGGGGCGAGAAGATACGCAGTATTTT. This encodes CASSYGGREDTQYF.